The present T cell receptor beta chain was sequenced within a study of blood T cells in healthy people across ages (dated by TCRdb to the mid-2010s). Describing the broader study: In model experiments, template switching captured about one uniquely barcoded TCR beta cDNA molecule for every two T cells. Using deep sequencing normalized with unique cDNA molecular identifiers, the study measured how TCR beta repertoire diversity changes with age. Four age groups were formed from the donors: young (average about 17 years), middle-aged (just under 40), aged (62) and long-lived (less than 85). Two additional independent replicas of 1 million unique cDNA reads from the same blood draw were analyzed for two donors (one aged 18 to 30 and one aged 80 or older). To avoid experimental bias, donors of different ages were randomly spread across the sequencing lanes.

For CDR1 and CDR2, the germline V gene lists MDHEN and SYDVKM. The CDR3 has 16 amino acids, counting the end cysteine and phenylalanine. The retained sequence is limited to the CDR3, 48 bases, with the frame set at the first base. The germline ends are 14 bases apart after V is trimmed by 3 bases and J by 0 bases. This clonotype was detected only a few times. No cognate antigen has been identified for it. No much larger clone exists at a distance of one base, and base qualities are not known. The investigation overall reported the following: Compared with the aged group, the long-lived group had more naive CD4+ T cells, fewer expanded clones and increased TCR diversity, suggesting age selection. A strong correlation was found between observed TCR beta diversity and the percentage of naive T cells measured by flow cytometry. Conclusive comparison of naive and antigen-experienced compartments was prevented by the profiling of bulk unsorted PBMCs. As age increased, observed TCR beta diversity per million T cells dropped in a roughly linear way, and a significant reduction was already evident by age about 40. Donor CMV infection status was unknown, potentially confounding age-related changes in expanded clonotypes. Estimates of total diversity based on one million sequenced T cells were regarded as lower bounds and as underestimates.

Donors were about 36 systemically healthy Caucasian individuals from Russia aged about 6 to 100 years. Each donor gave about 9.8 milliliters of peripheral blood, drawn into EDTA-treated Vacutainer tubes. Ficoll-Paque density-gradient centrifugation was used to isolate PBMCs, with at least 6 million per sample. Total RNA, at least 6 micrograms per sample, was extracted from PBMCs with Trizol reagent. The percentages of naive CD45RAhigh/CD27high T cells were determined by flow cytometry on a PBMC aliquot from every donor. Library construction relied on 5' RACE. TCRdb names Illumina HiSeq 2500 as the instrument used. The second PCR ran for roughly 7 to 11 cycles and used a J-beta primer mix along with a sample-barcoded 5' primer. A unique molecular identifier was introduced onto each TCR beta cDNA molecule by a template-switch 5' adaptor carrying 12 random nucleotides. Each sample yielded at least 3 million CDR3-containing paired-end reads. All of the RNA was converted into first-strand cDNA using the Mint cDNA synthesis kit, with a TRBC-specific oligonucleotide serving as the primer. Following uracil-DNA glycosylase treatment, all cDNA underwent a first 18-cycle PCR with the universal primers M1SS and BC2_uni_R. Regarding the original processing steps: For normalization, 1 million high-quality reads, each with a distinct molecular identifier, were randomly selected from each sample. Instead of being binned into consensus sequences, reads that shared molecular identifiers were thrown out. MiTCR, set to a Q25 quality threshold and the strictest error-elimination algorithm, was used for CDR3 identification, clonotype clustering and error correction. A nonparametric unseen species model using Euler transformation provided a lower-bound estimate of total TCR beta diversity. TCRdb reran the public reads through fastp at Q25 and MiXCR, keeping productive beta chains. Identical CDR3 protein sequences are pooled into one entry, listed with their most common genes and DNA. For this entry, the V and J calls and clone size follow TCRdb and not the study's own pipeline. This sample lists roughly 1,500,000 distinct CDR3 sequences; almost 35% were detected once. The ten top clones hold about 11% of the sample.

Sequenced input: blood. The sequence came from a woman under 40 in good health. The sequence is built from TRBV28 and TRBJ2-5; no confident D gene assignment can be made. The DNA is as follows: TGTGCCAGCAGTTTCGCTAGAGGATCCTACCAAGAGACCCAGTACTTC. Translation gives CASSFARGSYQETQYF.